This TCR beta chain was recovered during a study of blood T cell repertoires in COVID-19. Methods used by the authors: Estimation of nucleated cell counts relied on the amplification of reference gene primers. Assay used: immunoSEQ multiplex PCR; TCRdb lists only in-frame clones, some missing. V and J calls and clone size are given by that table; D and trimming were obtained from the DNA. This sample has some 320,000 clones; 89% occur once, and the top ten carry around 10%. V was pared by 4 bases and J by 7 bases, with 4 bases of the junction left unmatched. This CDR3 contains 14 residues. CDR1 is KGHDR, CDR2 SFDVKD, per germline.

Sequenced input: peripheral blood. The rearrangement joins TRBV24-1 to TRBJ2-5; 11 nucleotides agree with TRBD2. The receptor was isolated from a woman aged 30 to 39 with COVID-19, enrolled during active disease. CDR3 DNA: TGTGCCACCAGTGACCCCGGGACTAGCGGGACCCAGTACTTC. Translated: CATSDPGTSGTQYF.